The sequence of this TCR beta chain was determined in a study of T cells after yellow fever vaccination. A few counts support this clonotype. Using its own MiXCR run on the 5' RACE reads, TCRdb lists one record per CDR3 protein. The table lists just under 600,000 distinct CDR3 sequences, 13% of them singletons. J lost 4 bases, V lost 4 bases, and 9 bases had no gene match. CDR3 length: 18 residues. Germline loops: CDR1 SGHKS, CDR2 YYEKEE (reference sequence). The receptor's source is a man aged 25 to 40 who received the YFV17D yellow fever vaccine. This material consisted of PBMCs, taken on the day of the yellow fever booster vaccination. The rearrangement uses TRBV5-5 and TRBJ2-1; 15 bases are a match to TRBD2. DNA for the CDR3: TGTGCCAGCAGCATAAACATGGGGACTAGCGGGAGGTACAATGAGCAGTTCTTC. This gives the protein CASSINMGTSGRYNEQFF.